This record looks at one TCR beta chain sequence and its context. Its specificity is unknown. The data stem from a study of blood T cells in healthy people across ages. Study results and limitations: Leaving the PBMCs unsorted stopped any conclusive comparison of naive versus antigen-experienced cells.

It was with a sample-barcoded 5' primer and a J-beta primer mix that a second PCR of roughly 7 to 12 cycles was run. Researchers report that a template-switch adaptor with 12 random nucleotides tagged each cDNA molecule. TCRdb used MiXCR to reprocess the 5' RACE reads, holding one entry per CDR3 protein. The repertoire holds 1.5 million or so distinct CDR3 sequences, with 42% as singletons. The authors isolated at least 6 million PBMCs per sample. With each sample, at least 6 micrograms of total RNA were extracted. The ends were cut back, 5 bases at V and 6 bases at J, with 16 bases in the middle. The CDR3 is 14 residues long. Germline CDR1 reads SGHTA; CDR2 reads FQGTGA.

V usage is TRBV7-3 and J usage is TRBJ1-2, with a weak D call TRBD1 (6 bases). Sample: blood. The clonotype was recovered from a woman under 30 in good health. The CDR3 nucleotides read TGTGCCAGCAGCCCGACGGGGGGCGCTGATGGCTACACCTTC. As protein: CASSPTGGADGYTF.